Following are 11 T cell receptor beta chains from one sample sequenced in a study of regulatory T cells in long-lasting Graves disease. To make TCR beta libraries, researchers used iRepertoire HTBI primers and Arm-PCR of CDR3 regions. MiXCR was run by TCRdb on the multiplex PCR reads, yielding one entry per CDR3 protein. The table includes roughly 610,000 distinct CDR3 sequences, approximately 15% detected once. The time point is: newly diagnosed GD, antithyroid drugs for less than 3 months. PBMC-extracted RNA yielded the TCR library. This sample was shared with a second study, whose subject was T cells in Graves' hyperthyroidism and ophthalmopathy.

The material sequenced was peripheral blood mononuclear cells (PBMCs), taken at new diagnosis, from a patient treated with antithyroid drugs. These receptors originate from a young woman with Graves disease.

This chain joins TRBV2 and TRBJ1-1; D possibly corresponds to TRBD1 (6 bases). The V and J ends lost 4 bases and 7 bases respectively, with 16 bases between them. CDR1 and CDR2 from the germline V gene are SNHLY and FYNNEI. This CDR3 is 14 amino acids long. The CDR3 is CASSVGQRSGEAFF. The CDR3 DNA sequence: TGTGCCAGCAGTGTGGGACAACGCTCCGGTGAAGCTTTCTTT.

This clonotype was seen ten or more times. The rearrangement uses TRBV28 and TRBJ1-1; D is undetermined. CDR3 length: 13 residues. Trimming pared 5 bases from V and 3 bases from J, leaving 10 bases between. Germline loops: CDR1 MDHEN, CDR2 SYDVKM. The CDR3 nucleotides read TGTGCCAGCAGTCCCGGACCTTACACTGAAGCTTTCTTT. This translates into CASSPGPYTEAFF.

This clonotype was detected many times. CDR3 in DNA: TGTGCCAGCAGCTTATTGGGACTGCGAGGCGACGAGCAGTACTTC. This sequence encodes CASSLLGLRGDEQYF. The rearrangement joins TRBV11-2 to TRBJ2-7; D possibly corresponds to TRBD2 (6 bases). Germline CDR1 is SGHAT and CDR2 is FQNNGV. Trimming removed 2 bases from V and 5 bases from J, with 16 bases in between. This CDR3 has 15 amino acids.

In this sample, this clonotype turned up a few times. J is TRBJ1-1 and V is TRBV19; D is unresolved. The CDR3 has 11 amino acids. CDR1 and CDR2 from the germline V gene are LNHDA and SQIVND (reference sequence). Trimming took off 9 bases at V and 1 base at J, with 6 bases between the two ends. The CDR3 bases are TGTGCCAGCCTGAGGAACACTGAAGCTTTCTTT. It translates to CASLRNTEAFF. Looking up the rest from reference TRBV19 and TRBJ1-1 gives the full variable domain: DGGITQSPKYLFRKEGQNVTLSCEQNLNHDAMYWYRQDPGQGLRLIYYSQIVNDFQKGDIAEGYSVSREKKESFPLTVTSAQKNPTAFYLCASLRNTEAFFGQGTRLTVV.

A note on this clonotype: At one end, the junction sequence differs from germline, possibly due to a read error. CDR3 DNA: TGTGCCAGCAGCAAAGGAGACAGGGACGGGAACTTC. As protein: CASSKGDRDGNF. The chain carries TRBV7-9 and TRBJ2-4; 7 bases map to TRBD1. This CDR3 region has 12 residues. CDR1 is SEHNR and CDR2 is FQNEAQ in the germline V gene (reference sequence).

The chain has TRBV6-1 and TRBJ1-2; 7 bases align to TRBD1. J lost 8 bases, V lost 2 bases, and 8 bases had no gene match. This CDR3 is built from 14 residues. In germline, CDR1 is MNHNS, CDR2 SASEGT. CDR3 nucleotide sequence: TGTGCCAGCAGTGAAAATAGTCAGGGGGGCGGCTACACCTTC. It specifies CASSENSQGGGYTF.

This chain joins TRBV3-1 and TRBJ1-2, with TRBD1 matching over 11 bases. Per germline, CDR1 LGHDT and CDR2 YNNKEL (reference sequence). This CDR3 region has 15 residues. The V segment lost 3 bases and the J segment 7 bases; nucleotides outside the gene matches: 7. The CDR3 here is CASSQGDRGSGGYTF. The CDR3 region has the DNA TGTGCCAGCAGCCAGGGGGACAGGGGGTCCGGTGGCTACACCTTC.

The V gene is TRBV4-1, the J gene TRBJ1-5; 8 nucleotides line up with TRBD1. V was pared by 1 base and J by 6 bases, with 11 bases of the junction left unmatched. Per the germline V gene, CDR1 is MGHRA and CDR2 is YSYEKL. CDR3 length equals 17 residues. The CDR3 here is CASSQVWTGLISQPQHF. The DNA for the CDR3 is TGCGCCAGCAGCCAAGTCTGGACAGGGCTTATATCTCAGCCCCAGCATTTT.

Of note for this clonotype: It is likely a read error: a sequence one base away is far more abundant. Here the CDR3 DNA reads TGTGCCAGCAGCTTAAGCGGGAGCTCCTGCAATGAGCAGTTCTTC. It specifies CASSLSGSSCNEQFF. This sequence joins TRBV27 and TRBJ2-1; TRBD2 aligns across 8 bases. The CDR3 contains 15 residues. Germline V lookup: CDR1 MNHEY, CDR2 SMNVEV (reference sequence).

This clonotype was seen repeatedly, ten times or more. The V gene is TRBV3-1, the J gene TRBJ2-5, with 8 bases aligning to TRBD2. This CDR3 comprises 14 residues. Germline CDR1 reads LGHDT; CDR2 reads YNNKEL (reference sequence). The junction had 1 base not matched to a gene; V was cut back by 1 base and J by 3 bases. The CDR3: CASSQAGGEETQYF. The CDR3 DNA follows: TGTGCCAGCAGCCAAGCGGGAGGGGAAGAGACCCAGTACTTC.

V usage is TRBV3-1 and J usage is TRBJ2-1; TRBD2 agrees at 7 bases. This CDR3 has 16 residues. Trimming at V came to 3 bases and at J to 5 bases, leaving 10 bases not matched to a gene. Per germline, CDR1 LGHDT and CDR2 YNNKEL (reference sequence). CDR3 nucleotide sequence: TGTGCCAGCAGCCAGTCACTAGCGAGAGTTGACAATGAGCAGTTCTTC. Translating gives CASSQSLARVDNEQFF.